Listed below are T cell receptor beta chains from one sample, sequenced in a study of regulatory T cells in long-lasting Graves disease. Via MiXCR, TCRdb re-called the multiplex PCR reads, giving one row per CDR3 protein. Among approximately 350,000 distinct CDR3 sequences, about 23% were seen once, and the ten largest hold under 35%. The starting material was peripheral blood mononuclear cells (PBMCs), obtained when the disease was refractory, from a patient treated with antithyroid drugs. These receptors originate from a woman aged 40-49 years with Graves disease. The conserved cysteine and the conserved F or W are not part of the CDR3 here. A row's size may be missing; if present it is once, few, many or a size class.

many	TRBV28	ASSVAGLETYEQY
few	TRBV19	ASTNRLNTEAF
-	TRBV28	ASTPGTGPYGYT
-	TRBV28	ASSPSGRARYEQY
-	TRBV6-5	ASSSGLAERIYEQY
few	TRBV28	ASSLERDPLSPNYGYT
-	TRBV19	ASGTSLSYEQY
-	TRBV20-1	SAEDRGSFTYNSPLH
-	TRBV24-1	ATSDPGQGSSTGELF
many	TRBV28	ASSGERGWDITYEQY
many	TRBV28	ASRTGYSNQPQH
-	TRBV28	ASSPHPAGKVFQY
-	TRBV27	ASSPGMGGGNTEAF
many	TRBV28	ASSLSGDTYEQY
many	TRBV20-1	SVPTHTYEQY
many	TRBV7-9	ASSNRQGVSYT
few	TRBV9	ASSDLRGANSPLH
-	TRBV11-2	ASSLNKLAGRQDTQY
many	TRBV28	ASSPAGETEAF
few	TRBV19	ASRRGGNTIY
many	TRBV13	ASSLRQGPYEQY
-	TRBV5-1	ASSLESLWGFTGNTIY